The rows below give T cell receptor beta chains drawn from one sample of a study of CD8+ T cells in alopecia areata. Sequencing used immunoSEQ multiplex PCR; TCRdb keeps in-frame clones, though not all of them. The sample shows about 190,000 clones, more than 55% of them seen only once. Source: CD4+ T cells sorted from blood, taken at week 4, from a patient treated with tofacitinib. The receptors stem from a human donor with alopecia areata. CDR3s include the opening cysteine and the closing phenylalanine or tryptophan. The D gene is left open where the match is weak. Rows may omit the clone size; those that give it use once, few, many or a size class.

CDR3 DNA: TGCAGCGTTGGACGAGGCGCAAACGAGCAGTACTTC; CDR3 protein: CSVGRGANEQYF; J gene: TRBJ2-7; D gene: -; V gene: TRBV29-1; clone size: few
CDR3 DNA: TGCGCCAGCAGCTTGGCGGGTTCCCGGTCCTACGAGCAGTACTTC; CDR3 protein: CASSLAGSRSYEQYF; J gene: TRBJ2-7; D gene: -; V gene: TRBV5-1; clone size: few
CDR3 DNA: TGTGCCACCAAAATAAGCGGGAGTTATACCGGGGAGCTGTTTTTT; CDR3 protein: CATKISGSYTGELFF; J gene: TRBJ2-2; D gene: TRBD2; V gene: TRBV19; clone size: few
CDR3 DNA: TGTGCCAGCAGCCTTCAGGGAGTTAGCAATCAGCCCCAGCATTTT; CDR3 protein: CASSLQGVSNQPQHF; J gene: TRBJ1-5; D gene: -; V gene: TRBV27; clone size: -
CDR3 DNA: TGTGCCAGCAGTCGACAGTGGGGGATGGATGGCTACACCTTC; CDR3 protein: CASSRQWGMDGYTF; J gene: TRBJ1-2; D gene: -; V gene: TRBV27; clone size: -
CDR3 DNA: TGCGCCAGCAGTCAACCCGGCAGGGCGGATGAGCAGTTCTTC; CDR3 protein: CASSQPGRADEQFF; J gene: TRBJ2-1; D gene: -; V gene: TRBV23-1; clone size: -
CDR3 DNA: TGTGCCAGCAGTTTAGGGGGAGTCTCGAGCGAGACCCAGTACTTC; CDR3 protein: CASSLGGVSSETQYF; J gene: TRBJ2-5; D gene: -; V gene: TRBV28; clone size: -
CDR3 DNA: TGTGCCAGCAGCTTGTCCCTTGACGGTTCCTACGAGCAGTACTTC; CDR3 protein: CASSLSLDGSYEQYF; J gene: TRBJ2-7; D gene: -; V gene: TRBV5-4; clone size: -
CDR3 DNA: TGCAGCGCCGGACAGGGGTCTGGTCAGCCCCAGCATTTT; CDR3 protein: CSAGQGSGQPQHF; J gene: TRBJ1-5; D gene: TRBD1; V gene: TRBV29-1; clone size: -
CDR3 DNA: TGTGCCTGGAGTGTACTGCGGACAGAAGCAACTAATGAAAAACTGTTTTTT; CDR3 protein: CAWSVLRTEATNEKLFF; J gene: TRBJ1-4; D gene: -; V gene: TRBV30; clone size: -
CDR3 DNA: TGTGCCAGCAGCTTATCGACCTCTCAGCCCCAGCATTTT; CDR3 protein: CASSLSTSQPQHF; J gene: TRBJ1-5; D gene: -; V gene: TRBV7-2; clone size: -
CDR3 DNA: TGTGCCACCCAAATGAACAGGACTCCCAGCACTGAAGCTTTCTTT; CDR3 protein: CATQMNRTPSTEAFF; J gene: TRBJ1-1; D gene: -; V gene: TRBV2; clone size: -
CDR3 DNA: TGTGCCAGTAGTCCTCGTGTAGGGGGCATGTCAGATACGCAGTATTTT; CDR3 protein: CASSPRVGGMSDTQYF; J gene: TRBJ2-3; D gene: TRBD1; V gene: TRBV19; clone size: -
CDR3 DNA: TGTGCCTGGAGGGAGGGGTCCTTTGGGGAGCTGTTTTTT; CDR3 protein: CAWREGSFGELFF; J gene: TRBJ2-2; D gene: -; V gene: TRBV30; clone size: few
CDR3 DNA: TGTGCCAGCGGACAGGAGCCCCAAAACATTCAGTACTTC; CDR3 protein: CASGQEPQNIQYF; J gene: TRBJ2-4; D gene: TRBD1; V gene: TRBV2; clone size: -
CDR3 DNA: TGTGCCTGGACCAGGAGTGGGGTACTCATCTCCTACGAGCAGTACTTC; CDR3 protein: CAWTRSGVLISYEQYF; J gene: TRBJ2-7; D gene: -; V gene: TRBV30; clone size: -